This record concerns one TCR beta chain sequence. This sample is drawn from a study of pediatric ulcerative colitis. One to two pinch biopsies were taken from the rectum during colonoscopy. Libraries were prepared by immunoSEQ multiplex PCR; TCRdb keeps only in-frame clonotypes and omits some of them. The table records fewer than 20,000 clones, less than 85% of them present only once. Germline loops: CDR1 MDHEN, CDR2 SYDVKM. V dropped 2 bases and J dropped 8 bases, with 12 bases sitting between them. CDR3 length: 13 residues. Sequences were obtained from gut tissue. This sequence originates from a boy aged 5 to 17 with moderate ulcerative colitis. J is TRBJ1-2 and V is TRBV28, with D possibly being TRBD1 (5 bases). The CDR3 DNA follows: TGTGCCAGCAGTTTAGGGGGTGTGGGCGGCTACACCTTC. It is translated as CASSLGGVGGYTF.